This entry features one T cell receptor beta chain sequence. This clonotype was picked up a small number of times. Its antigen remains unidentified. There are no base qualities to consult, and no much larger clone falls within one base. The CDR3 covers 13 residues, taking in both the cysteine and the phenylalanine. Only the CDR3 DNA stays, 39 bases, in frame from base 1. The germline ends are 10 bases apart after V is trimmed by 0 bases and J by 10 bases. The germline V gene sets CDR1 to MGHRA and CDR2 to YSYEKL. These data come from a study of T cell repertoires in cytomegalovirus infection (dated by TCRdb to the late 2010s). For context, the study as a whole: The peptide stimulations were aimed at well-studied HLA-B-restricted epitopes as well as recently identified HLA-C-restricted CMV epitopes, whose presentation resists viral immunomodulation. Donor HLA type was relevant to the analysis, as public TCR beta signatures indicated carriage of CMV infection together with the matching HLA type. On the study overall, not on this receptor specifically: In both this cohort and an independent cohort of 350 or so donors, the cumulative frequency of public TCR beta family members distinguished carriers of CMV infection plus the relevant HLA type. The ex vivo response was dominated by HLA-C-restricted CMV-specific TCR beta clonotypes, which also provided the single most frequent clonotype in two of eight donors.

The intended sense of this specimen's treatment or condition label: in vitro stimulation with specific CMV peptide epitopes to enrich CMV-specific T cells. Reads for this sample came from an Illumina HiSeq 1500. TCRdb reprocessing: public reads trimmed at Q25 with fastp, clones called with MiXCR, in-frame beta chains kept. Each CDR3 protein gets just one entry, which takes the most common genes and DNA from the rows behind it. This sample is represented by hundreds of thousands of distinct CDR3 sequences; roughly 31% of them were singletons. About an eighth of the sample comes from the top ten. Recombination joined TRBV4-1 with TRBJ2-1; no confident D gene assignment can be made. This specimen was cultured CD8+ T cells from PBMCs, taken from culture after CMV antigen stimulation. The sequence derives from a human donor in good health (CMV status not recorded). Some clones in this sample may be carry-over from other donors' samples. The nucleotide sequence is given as TGCGCCAGCAGCCAAGATGCCTCTAACGAGCAGTTCTTC. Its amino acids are CASSQDASNEQFF.